The 21 T cell receptor beta chains reported below all come from one sample, sequenced in a study of shared clonotypes between healthy human individuals. Naivety among CD8 cells was defined by CD45RO negativity and positive CCR7 selection, thereby excluding terminally differentiated effector memory CD45RA+ cells. Sequencing was performed with immunoSEQ multiplex PCR; in TCRdb, only in-frame clones are kept and a portion is missing. The sample has 1.5 million to 2.5 million clones, about 95% seen once. The source material was naive CD8+ T cells sorted from blood. The receptor source for this set is a man aged 18 to 30 in good health.

The count of this clone is one. The chain has TRBV30 and TRBJ2-7; the match to TRBD1 covers 7 bases. This CDR3 has 13 residues. The germline gives CDR1 GTSNPN, CDR2 SVGIG (reference sequence). J was trimmed by 3 bases and V by 2 bases; bases with no gene match: 4. The CDR3 sequence: CAWSRDRDYEQYF. CDR3 nucleotide sequence: TGTGCCTGGAGTCGAGACAGGGACTACGAGCAGTACTTC. The full variable domain, in which reference TRBV30 and TRBJ2-7 provide the parts outside the CDR3, is SQTIHQWPATLVQPVGSPLSLECTVEGTSNPNLYWYRQAAGRGLQLLFYSVGIGQISSEVPQNLSASRPQDRQFILSSKKLLLSDSGFYLCAWSRDRDYEQYFGPGTRLTVT.

This clone has more than one count but fewer than ten. The rearrangement links TRBV4-1 to TRBJ1-1; D gene ambiguous. V was pared by 0 bases and J by 1 base, with 12 bases between. This CDR3 spans 16 amino acids. Germline V gives CDR1 MGHRA, CDR2 YSYEKL. The CDR3 bases are TGCGCCAGCAGCCAAGATGGACGGCCGGGGAACACTGAAGCTTTCTTT. Translated: CASSQDGRPGNTEAFF.

Notes on this clone: The same CDR3 also results from other DNA sequences found in this sample. The chain links TRBV19 to TRBJ2-7; unclear D gene. Trimming shortened V by 3 bases and J by 0 bases, and 6 bases separated the two germline ends. CDR1 and CDR2 from the germline V gene are LNHDA and SQIVND (reference sequence). The CDR3 covers 13 residues. The CDR3 DNA reads TGTGCCAGTAGTATCCTGGACTCCTACGAGCAGTACTTC. Amino acid sequence: CASSILDSYEQYF.

V usage is TRBV2 and J usage is TRBJ1-4, with TRBD1 as a possible D gene (6 bases). Germline V gives CDR1 SNHLY, CDR2 FYNNEI. V was shortened by 0 bases and J by 2 bases, with 10 bases between the two germline ends. This CDR3 is built from 16 residues. The CDR3 reads CASSEAPGHTNEKLFF. In DNA, the CDR3 is TGTGCCAGCAGTGAAGCGCCGGGACACACTAATGAAAAACTGTTTTTT. The full variable domain, its missing parts supplied by reference TRBV2 and TRBJ1-4, is EPEVTQTPSHQVTQMGQEVILRCVPISNHLYFYWYRQILGQKVEFLVSFYNNEISEKSEIFDDQFSVERPDGSNFTLKIRSTKLEDSAMYFCASSEAPGHTNEKLFFGSGTQLSVL.

The CDR3 DNA follows: TGTGCCAGTAGTGATCTACTGACAGCTAACTATGGCTACACCTTC. Its translation is CASSDLLTANYGYTF. V and J are TRBV19 and TRBJ1-2; perhaps TRBD1 as D (5 bases). The V end lost 5 bases, the J end lost 0 bases, and 13 bases lay between the germline ends. Per germline, CDR1 LNHDA and CDR2 SQIVND (reference sequence). The CDR3 runs to 15 residues.

The V gene is TRBV7-6, the J gene TRBJ1-4, with a weak D call TRBD1 (5 bases). The CDR3 has 15 amino acids. Germline CDR1 reads SGHVS; CDR2 reads FNYEAQ. The V and J ends lost 6 bases and 8 bases respectively, with 19 bases between them. CDR3 DNA: TGTGCCAGCAGATTCGATGGGGGGAGTGGGGAAAAACTGTTTTTT. As protein: CASRFDGGSGEKLFF.

The chain is built from TRBV7-9 and TRBJ1-4; TRBD1 is a possible D gene (5 bases). Per germline, CDR1 SEHNR and CDR2 FQNEAQ (reference sequence). Trimming left V 4 bases short and J 5 bases short, with 20 bases between. The CDR3 contains 17 residues. The CDR3 spells CASSYIGAGQVNEKLFF. Here the CDR3 DNA reads TGTGCCAGCAGCTACATTGGGGCCGGGCAGGTCAATGAAAAACTGTTTTTT.

This rearrangement joins TRBV29-1 to TRBJ2-1; tentatively, D is TRBD1 or TRBD2 (5 bases each). The CDR3 consists of 16 residues. Germline V gene lookup returns CDR1 SQVTM and CDR2 ANQGSEA. Trimming removed 4 bases at V and 1 base at J, with 17 bases between. The CDR3 region is CSVGGRDEGSYNEQFF. DNA for the CDR3: TGCAGCGTTGGGGGCCGGGACGAGGGATCCTACAATGAGCAGTTCTTC.

The V gene is TRBV5-6, the J gene TRBJ2-2; D remains unclear. The ends were cut back, 4 bases at V and 12 bases at J, with 10 bases in the middle. Per the germline V gene, CDR1 is SGHDT and CDR2 is YYEEEE. This CDR3 comprises 11 residues. CDR3 DNA: TGTGCCAGCAGCATTGACTGGCAGCTGTTTTTT. This translates into CASSIDWQLFF.

The genes are TRBV27 and TRBJ2-1; D is ambiguous. Germline values: CDR1 MNHEY, CDR2 SMNVEV (reference sequence). The CDR3 length is 13 residues. Trimming shortened V by 7 bases and J by 6 bases, and 13 bases separated the two germline ends. The DNA of the CDR3 is TGTGCCAGCACCCCTCGGTCGGGCAATGAGCAGTTCTTC. Translated: CASTPRSGNEQFF.

The chain recombines TRBV2 with TRBJ1-2; 10 nucleotides line up with TRBD1. From germline, CDR1 is SNHLY and CDR2 FYNNEI. This CDR3 has 14 residues. J lost 4 bases, V lost 6 bases, and 5 bases had no gene match. The CDR3 protein is CASSRTGGIYGYTF. CDR3 in DNA: TGTGCCAGCAGCAGGACAGGGGGAATCTATGGCTACACCTTC.

The CDR3 protein is CASSTSGVYTDTQYF. CDR3 nucleotides: TGTGCCAGCAGTACTAGCGGGGTTTACACAGATACGCAGTATTTT. The chain couples TRBV27 to TRBJ2-3; TRBD2 agrees at 10 bases. Germline V gives CDR1 MNHEY, CDR2 SMNVEV (reference sequence). Trimming took 5 bases from V and 2 from J; bases not matched to a gene: 4. The CDR3 has 15 residues.

The chain employs TRBV5-5 and TRBJ2-7, with unresolved D. V was trimmed by 4 bases and J by 7 bases, leaving 12 bases between them. From germline, CDR1 is SGHKS and CDR2 YYEKEE (reference sequence). The CDR3 covers 12 residues. CDR3 bases: TGTGCCAGCAGCACGGTCGTCGGTGAGCAGTACTTC. Its translation is CASSTVVGEQYF. Drawing the rest from reference TRBV5-5 and TRBJ2-7, the complete variable domain is DAGVTQSPTHLIKTRGQQVTLRCSPISGHKSVSWYQQVLGQGPQFIFQYYEKEERGRGNFPDRFSARQFPNYSSELNVNALLLGDSALYLCASSTVVGEQYFGPGTRLTVT.

V usage is TRBV7-3 and J usage is TRBJ2-3; D not resolved. CDR1 and CDR2 (germline): SGHTA, FQGTGA. The CDR3 extends over 14 amino acids. Trimming took 4 bases from V and 0 from J, leaving 8 bases between them. CDR3 sequence reads: CASSSVGSTDTQYF. CDR3 in DNA: TGTGCCAGCAGCTCGGTGGGGAGCACAGATACGCAGTATTTT.

The chain links TRBV7-2 to TRBJ1-6; D possibly corresponds to TRBD1 (5 bases). The CDR3 sequence is 17 residues long. In germline, CDR1 is SGHTA, CDR2 FQGNSA. V dropped 1 base and J dropped 0 bases, with 10 bases sitting between them. This chain's CDR3 is CASSLVRQSSYNSPLHF. CDR3 sequence (DNA): TGTGCCAGCAGCTTAGTCCGACAGAGCTCCTATAATTCACCCCTCCACTTT.

The chain couples TRBV6-5 to TRBJ1-1, with 7 positions matching TRBD1. This CDR3 comprises 14 residues. The J segment lost 4 bases and the V segment lost 5 bases, leaving 7 bases of the junction unmatched. Germline-derived CDR1 and CDR2 are MNHEY and SVGAGI. In DNA form, the CDR3 reads TGTGCCAGCAGTCAAACAGGGGAGGGCACTGAAGCTTTCTTT. As protein: CASSQTGEGTEAFF.

The V and J genes are TRBV4-1 and TRBJ2-1; D is perhaps TRBD1 or TRBD2 (6 bases each). The CDR3 runs 17 residues. CDR1 is MGHRA, CDR2 YSYEKL, per germline. The ends were cut back, 0 bases at V and 3 bases at J, with 15 bases in the middle. The CDR3 coding sequence is TGCGCCAGCAGCCAAGACCCACCGGAGGGGGGCTACAATGAGCAGTTCTTC. It encodes CASSQDPPEGGYNEQFF.

V gene TRBV28 combines with J gene TRBJ2-7, with TRBD2 as a possible D gene (6 bases). The V gene's germline CDR1 is MDHEN and CDR2 SYDVKM. With 5 bases removed from V and 7 bases from J, the gap between germline ends came to 9 bases. The CDR3 extends over 11 amino acids. CDR3 loop: CASSMEGEQYF. The CDR3 DNA reads TGTGCCAGCAGTATGGAGGGTGAGCAGTACTTC.

This chain links TRBV6-1 with TRBJ1-1; no definite D call. Deletions cut 3 bases from V and 5 bases from J, with 13 bases between. The CDR3 is 14 residues long. Germline V gene sequence: CDR1 MNHNS, CDR2 SASEGT. The CDR3 DNA reads TGTGCCAGCAGTGAGGAGGGCCTCACTACTGAAGCTTTCTTT. Its translation is CASSEEGLTTEAFF.

The chain recombines TRBV27 with TRBJ2-7, with TRBD1 matching 8 bases. The trim removed 5 bases at V and 1 base at J, leaving 7 bases unmatched. This CDR3 is built from 15 residues. Germline assignment: CDR1 MNHEY and CDR2 SMNVEV (reference sequence). The CDR3 protein is CASSTLRQGSYEQYF. CDR3 nucleotides: TGTGCCAGCAGTACCTTACGACAGGGGTCCTACGAGCAGTACTTC.

V and J are TRBV6-5 and TRBJ1-1; D is unclear. The CDR3 sequence is 13 residues long. The ends were cut back, 5 bases at V and 1 base at J, with 8 bases in the middle. Germline CDR1 and CDR2: MNHEY and SVGAGI. The CDR3 DNA is TGTGCCAGCAGTGAATCTGGGAACACTGAAGCTTTCTTT. Protein sequence: CASSESGNTEAFF.